One and the same sample provided the 21 T cell receptor beta chains below, sequenced in a study of T cell repertoires in cytomegalovirus infection. MiXCR, run by TCRdb on the reads, gives a single entry per CDR3 protein. The profile covers around 550,000 distinct CDR3 sequences, with about 26% appearing a single time and around 14% taken by the ten largest. The sequenced sample was PBMCs. Every receptor here comes from a human donor in good health (CMV status not recorded). Some clones in this sample may be carry-over from other donors' samples.

This clonotype was found once. This CDR3 reads CASSYSPGGGTDTQYF. The CDR3, as DNA: TGTGCCAGCAGTTACTCGCCGGGGGGCGGCACAGATACGCAGTATTTT. This chain joins TRBV6-6 and TRBJ2-3; D may be TRBD2 (7 bases). The germline gives CDR1 MNHNY, CDR2 SVGAGI (reference sequence). The CDR3 totals 16 residues. The V and J ends lost 0 bases and 1 base respectively, with 11 bases between them.

V is TRBV2 and J is TRBJ2-3, with D maybe TRBD2 (6 bases). The germline V and J ends were trimmed by 8 bases and 3 bases, with 27 bases remaining between them. There are 18 residues in the CDR3. Germline CDR1 and CDR2: SNHLY and FYNNEI. CDR3 sequence: CASCLSWEAGRGTDTQYF. The CDR3 DNA reads TGTGCCAGCTGCCTCTCTTGGGAGGCGGGACGAGGAACAGATACGCAGTATTTT. The variable domain in full, with the rest retrieved from reference TRBV2 and TRBJ2-3, is EPEVTQTPSHQVTQMGQEVILRCVPISNHLYFYWYRQILGQKVEFLVSFYNNEISEKSEIFDDQFSVERPDGSNFTLKIRSTKLEDSAMYFCASCLSWEAGRGTDTQYFGPGTRLTVL.

Ten or more counts support this clonotype. The chain is built from TRBV7-3 and TRBJ2-2; the D call may be TRBD1 or TRBD2 (7 bases each). CDR1 SGHTA and CDR2 FQGTGA come from the germline V gene. The CDR3 contains 14 residues. V was shortened by 3 bases and J by 6 bases, with 11 bases between the two germline ends. The CDR3 DNA is TGTGCCAGCAGCTTGACAGGGAGGGCCGGGGAGCTGTTTTTT. It codes for CASSLTGRAGELFF. The variable domain in full, with the rest retrieved from reference TRBV7-3 and TRBJ2-2, is GAGVSQTPSNKVTEKGKYVELRCDPISGHTALYWYRQSLGQGPEFLIYFQGTGAADDSGLPNDRFFAVRPEGSVSTLKIQRTERGDSAVYLCASSLTGRAGELFFGEGSRLTVL.

This clonotype turned up a few times. This chain connects TRBV12-3 or TRBV12-4 to TRBJ2-1; perhaps TRBD2 as D (5 bases). Trimming took off 2 bases at V and 10 bases at J, with 18 bases between the two ends. The CDR3 contains 15 residues. CDR3 residues: CASSLNVGNSGEQFF. The CDR3 DNA sequence: TGTGCCAGCAGTTTAAATGTCGGGAATTCGGGGGAGCAGTTCTTC.

This rearrangement joins TRBV12-3 or TRBV12-4 to TRBJ2-3; D call uncertain. Between the trimmed V and J ends, which lost 6 bases and 0 bases, there was a span of 13 bases. The CDR3 consists of 15 residues. In DNA form, the CDR3 reads TGTGCCAGCAGCCTTGTCGTCCTTAGCACAGATACGCAGTATTTT. Its protein is CASSLVVLSTDTQYF.

This clonotype was counted between two and nine times. V is TRBV7-6 and J is TRBJ1-1; TRBD1 is a possible D gene (6 bases). The CDR3 runs to 14 residues. V lost 6 bases to trimming and J lost 3 bases, with 14 bases between them. Germline CDR1 reads SGHVS; CDR2 reads FNYEAQ. The CDR3 protein is CASRHREGDTEAFF. CDR3 DNA sequence: TGTGCCAGCAGACACAGGGAGGGGGACACTGAAGCTTTCTTT.

The chain links TRBV20-1 to TRBJ2-7; 9 nucleotides align to TRBD2. Per the germline V gene, CDR1 is DFQATT and CDR2 is SNEGSKA (reference sequence). Unmatched junction bases numbered 0, after V lost 7 bases and J lost 2 bases. This CDR3 spans 11 amino acids. The CDR3 spells CSGGRAYEQYF. The CDR3, as DNA: TGCAGTGGCGGGAGGGCCTACGAGCAGTACTTC.

In regard to this clonotype: Given the absence of the conserved phenylalanine or tryptophan at the CDR3 end, a read error is likely. The chain joins TRBV7-9 to TRBJ1-4; possibly TRBD1 for D (5 bases). Germline lookup yields CDR1 SEHNR and CDR2 FQNEAQ (reference sequence). This CDR3 region has 15 residues. Trimming shortened V by 5 bases and J by 7 bases, and 17 bases separated the two germline ends. CDR3: CASSGRQLSGEKLFY. The CDR3 DNA follows: TGTGCCAGCAGCGGGCGACAGCTATCGGGTGAAAAACTGTTTTAT.

This clonotype was observed at least ten times. The rearrangement links TRBV7-2 to TRBJ1-4; 8 bases map to TRBD1. Germline lookup yields CDR1 SGHTA and CDR2 FQGNSA. The CDR3 covers 15 residues. The ends lost 3 bases at V and 7 bases at J; junction bases unmatched: 7. The CDR3 DNA reads TGTGCCAGCAGCTTTGATAGGCAGGGGGCTGAAAAACTGTTTTTT. It specifies CASSFDRQGAEKLFF.

The rearrangement uses TRBV28 and TRBJ1-5, with D hard to call. From germline, CDR1 is MDHEN and CDR2 SYDVKM. V was cut by 6 bases and J by 7 bases, with 10 bases left in between. This CDR3 region has 12 residues. The CDR3 sequence is CASRQPGQPQHF. The CDR3 nucleotides are TGTGCCAGCAGACAACCGGGGCAGCCCCAGCATTTT.

This clonotype has a count of ten or more. The J gene is TRBJ2-7, the V gene TRBV7-2; 8 positions match TRBD2. With V trimmed by 1 base and J by 4 bases, 9 bases remained unmatched. Germline CDR1 and CDR2: SGHTA and FQGNSA. CDR3 length equals 16 residues. The CDR3 sequence is CASSLEWSGGQYEQYF. In DNA, the CDR3 is TGTGCCAGCAGCTTAGAATGGAGCGGGGGACAATACGAGCAGTACTTC.

The table lists this clonotype with many counts. The chain is built from TRBV12-3 or TRBV12-4 and TRBJ1-1; no clear D. V was pared by 9 bases and J by 0 bases, with 11 bases between. CDR3 length: 13 residues. This CDR3 reads CASSNQMNTEAFF. In DNA form, the CDR3 reads TGTGCCAGTTCTAACCAGATGAACACTGAAGCTTTCTTT.

This clonotype appeared a few times. The rearrangement links TRBV7-2 to TRBJ1-2; D might be TRBD1 (6 bases). The germline V gene has CDR1 SGHTA and CDR2 FQGNSA. Trimming removed 0 bases at V and 1 base at J, with 12 bases between. This CDR3 comprises 16 residues. CDR3 bases: TGTGCCAGCAGCTTAGCGGGACAAAGACTTAACTATGGCTACACCTTC. Amino acids: CASSLAGQRLNYGYTF. Supplemented by reference TRBV7-2 and TRBJ1-2, the full variable domain reads GAGVSQSPSNKVTEKGKDVELRCDPISGHTALYWYRQSLGQGLEFLIYFQGNSAPDKSGLPSDRFSAERTGGSVSTLTIQRTQQEDSAVYLCASSLAGQRLNYGYTFGSGTRLTVV.

This clonotype was found many times. The V gene is TRBV7-2, the J gene TRBJ1-2; no definite D call. V was shortened by 1 base and J by 2 bases, with 11 bases between the two germline ends. This CDR3 spans 15 amino acids. From germline, CDR1 is SGHTA and CDR2 FQGNSA. For the CDR3, the DNA is TGTGCCAGCAGCTTAGAGACGGCAACCAACTATGGCTACACCTTC. It yields the protein CASSLETATNYGYTF.

The J gene is TRBJ2-3, the V gene TRBV2; 7 bases align to TRBD1. Germline CDR1 and CDR2: SNHLY and FYNNEI. This CDR3 region has 15 residues. The J segment lost 6 bases and the V segment lost 6 bases, leaving 12 bases of the junction unmatched. The CDR3 DNA is TGTGCCAGCAGCCAACAGGGGCAGGGAGCGGATACGCAGTATTTT. Its protein is CASSQQGQGADTQYF.

This rearrangement joins TRBV20-1 to TRBJ2-1; D not resolved. V lost 3 bases to trimming and J lost 7 bases, with 7 bases between them. Germline V gene lookup returns CDR1 DFQATT and CDR2 SNEGSKA (reference sequence). The CDR3 length is 11 residues. CDR3 in DNA: TGCAGTGCTAGTGAGTTGAATGAGCAGTTCTTC. Amino acids: CSASELNEQFF.

This chain uses TRBV20-1 with TRBJ2-1; D gene uncertain. Germline V gives CDR1 DFQATT, CDR2 SNEGSKA (reference sequence). V lost 2 bases, J lost 13 bases, and 12 bases lay in between. The CDR3 is 11 amino acids. CDR3 sequence reads: CSARSLVGQFF. In nucleotides, the CDR3 is TGCAGTGCTAGATCCTTGGTGGGCCAGTTCTTC.

This clonotype was counted many times. CDR3 in amino acids: CASSLDGGQGADTQYF. DNA for the CDR3: TGTGCCAGCAGTCTAGACGGTGGGCAGGGAGCAGATACGCAGTATTTT. The V call is TRBV7-2, the J call TRBJ2-3, with D perhaps TRBD1 or TRBD2 (5 bases each). V was trimmed by 6 bases and J by 4 bases, leaving 20 bases between them. Germline-derived CDR1 and CDR2 are SGHTA and FQGNSA. The CDR3 contains 16 residues.

The CDR3 spells CASSWMATSGRHEQFF. The CDR3 DNA follows: TGTGCCAGCAGCTGGATGGCCACTAGCGGGAGACATGAGCAGTTCTTC. The rearrangement uses TRBV11-2 and TRBJ2-1, with 11 positions matching TRBD2. There are 16 residues in the CDR3. The V segment lost 4 bases and the J segment 8 bases; nucleotides outside the gene matches: 10. Germline-derived CDR1 and CDR2 are SGHAT and FQNNGV.

This clonotype occurred a few times. The J gene is TRBJ2-1, the V gene TRBV7-2, with 7 bases identical to TRBD2. Germline-derived CDR1 and CDR2 are SGHTA and FQGNSA. The CDR3 is 14 residues long. V trimming: 4 bases; J trimming: 5 bases; junction bases outside the gene matches: 5. As DNA, the CDR3 is TGTGCCAGCAGCTGGACTAGACTAGACAATGAGCAGTTCTTC. This sequence encodes CASSWTRLDNEQFF.

This clonotype was counted a few times. This rearrangement joins TRBV10-3 to TRBJ2-7, with TRBD2 matching 13 bases. This CDR3 is built from 13 residues. V lost 10 bases, J lost 6 bases, and 6 bases stayed unmatched. Germline lookup yields CDR1 ENHRY and CDR2 SYGVKD. The CDR3 region is CASGTSGTLEQYF. CDR3 nucleotides: TGTGCCAGCGGGACTAGCGGGACTCTCGAGCAGTACTTC.